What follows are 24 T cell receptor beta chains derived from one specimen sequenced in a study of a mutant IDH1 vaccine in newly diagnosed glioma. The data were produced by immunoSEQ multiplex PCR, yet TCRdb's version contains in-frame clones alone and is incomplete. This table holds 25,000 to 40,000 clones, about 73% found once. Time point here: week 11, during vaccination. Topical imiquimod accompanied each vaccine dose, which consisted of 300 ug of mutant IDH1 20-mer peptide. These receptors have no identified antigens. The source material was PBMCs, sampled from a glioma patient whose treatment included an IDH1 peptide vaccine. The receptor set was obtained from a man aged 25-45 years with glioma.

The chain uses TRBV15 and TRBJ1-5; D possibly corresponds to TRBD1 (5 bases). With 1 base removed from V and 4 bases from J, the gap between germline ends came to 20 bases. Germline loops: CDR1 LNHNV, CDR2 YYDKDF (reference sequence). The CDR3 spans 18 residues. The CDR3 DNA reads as TGTGCCACCAGCAGAGTATTGTCGACAGCGGAATTAAATCAGCCCCAGCATTTT. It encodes CATSRVLSTAELNQPQHF. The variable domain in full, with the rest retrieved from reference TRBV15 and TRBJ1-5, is DAMVIQNPRYQVTQFGKPVTLSCSQTLNHNVMYWYQQKSSQAPKLLFHYYDKDFNNEADTPDNFQSRRPNTSFCFLDIRSPGLGDTAMYLCATSRVLSTAELNQPQHFGDGTRLSIL.

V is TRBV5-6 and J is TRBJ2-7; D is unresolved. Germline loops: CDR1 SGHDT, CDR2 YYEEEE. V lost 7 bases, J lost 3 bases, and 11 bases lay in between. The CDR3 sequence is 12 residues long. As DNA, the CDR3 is TGTGCCAGCGTCGGCAAAAACTACGAGCAGTACTTC. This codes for CASVGKNYEQYF.

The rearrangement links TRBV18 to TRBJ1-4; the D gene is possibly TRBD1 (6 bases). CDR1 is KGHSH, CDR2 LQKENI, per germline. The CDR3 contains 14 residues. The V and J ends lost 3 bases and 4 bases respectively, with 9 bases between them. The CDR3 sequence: CASSPLQGNEKLFF. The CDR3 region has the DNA TGTGCCAGCTCACCGTTACAGGGTAATGAAAAACTGTTTTTT.

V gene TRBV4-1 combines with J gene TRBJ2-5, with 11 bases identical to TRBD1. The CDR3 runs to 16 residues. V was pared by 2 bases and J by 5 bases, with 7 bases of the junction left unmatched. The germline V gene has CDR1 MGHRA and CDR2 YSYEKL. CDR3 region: CASSQPGQGVIETQYF. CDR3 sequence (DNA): TGCGCCAGCAGCCAACCGGGACAGGGGGTTATCGAGACCCAGTACTTC.

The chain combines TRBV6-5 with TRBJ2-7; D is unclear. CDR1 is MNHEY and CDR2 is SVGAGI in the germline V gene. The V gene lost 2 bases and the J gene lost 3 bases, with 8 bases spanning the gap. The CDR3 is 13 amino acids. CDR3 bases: TGTGCCAGCAGTTACGACGTGTTCTACGAGCAGTACTTC. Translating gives CASSYDVFYEQYF.

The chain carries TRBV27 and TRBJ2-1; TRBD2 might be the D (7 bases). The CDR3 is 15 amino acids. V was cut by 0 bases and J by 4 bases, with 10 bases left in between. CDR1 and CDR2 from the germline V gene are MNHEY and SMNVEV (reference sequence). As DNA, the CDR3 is TGTGCCAGCAGTTTATCGGGGGGGGCGTACAATGAGCAGTTCTTC. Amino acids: CASSLSGGAYNEQFF.

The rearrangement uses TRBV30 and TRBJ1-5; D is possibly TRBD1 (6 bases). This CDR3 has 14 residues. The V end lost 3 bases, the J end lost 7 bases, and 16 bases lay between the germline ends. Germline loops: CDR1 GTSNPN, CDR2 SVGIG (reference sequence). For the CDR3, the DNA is TGTGCCTGGAGGGACAGCGCGGATACACAGCCCCAGCATTTT. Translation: CAWRDSADTQPQHF.

The CDR3 sequence: CASSVSDNSNEKLFF. The CDR3 DNA follows: TGTGCCAGCAGCGTATCCGACAATTCTAATGAAAAACTGTTTTTT. The V call is TRBV9, the J call TRBJ1-4; no reliable D call. CDR1 and CDR2 from the germline V gene are SGDLS and YYNGEE. The CDR3 runs 15 residues. Trimming took 1 base from V and 3 from J, leaving 10 bases between them.

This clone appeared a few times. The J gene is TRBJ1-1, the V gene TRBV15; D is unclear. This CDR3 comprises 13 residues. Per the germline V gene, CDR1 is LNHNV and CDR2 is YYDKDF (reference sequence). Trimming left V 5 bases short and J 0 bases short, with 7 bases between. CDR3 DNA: TGTGCCACCAGCTCCGACATGAACACTGAAGCTTTCTTT. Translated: CATSSDMNTEAFF.

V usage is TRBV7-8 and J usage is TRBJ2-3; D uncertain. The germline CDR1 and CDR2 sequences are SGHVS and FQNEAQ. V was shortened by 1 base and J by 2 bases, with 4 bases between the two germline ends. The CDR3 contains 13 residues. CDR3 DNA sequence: TGTGCCAGCAGCTTAGAGGTCACAGATACGCAGTATTTT. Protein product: CASSLEVTDTQYF.

CDR3 sequence (DNA): TGCAGCGCAACGGGAGGGGTGGGCGGCTACACCTTC. This sequence encodes CSATGGVGGYTF. This rearrangement joins TRBV29-1 to TRBJ1-2, with D perhaps TRBD1 (5 bases). The CDR3 extends over 12 amino acids. Germline V lookup: CDR1 SQVTM, CDR2 ANQGSEA. Trimming stripped 7 bases from V and 8 bases from J, with 17 bases between. Filled out from reference TRBV29-1 and TRBJ1-2, the complete variable domain reads SAVISQKPSRDICQRGTSLTIQCQVDSQVTMMFWYRQQPGQSLTLIATANQGSEATYESGFVIDKFPISRPNLTFSTLTVSNMSPEDSSIYLCSATGGVGGYTFGSGTRLTVV.

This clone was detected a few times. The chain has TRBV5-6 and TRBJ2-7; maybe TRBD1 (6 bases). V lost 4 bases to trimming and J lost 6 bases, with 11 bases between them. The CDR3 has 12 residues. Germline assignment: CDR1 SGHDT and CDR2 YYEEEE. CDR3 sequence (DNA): TGTGCCAGCAGCAGAACAGGGAGCGAGCAGTACTTC. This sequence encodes CASSRTGSEQYF.

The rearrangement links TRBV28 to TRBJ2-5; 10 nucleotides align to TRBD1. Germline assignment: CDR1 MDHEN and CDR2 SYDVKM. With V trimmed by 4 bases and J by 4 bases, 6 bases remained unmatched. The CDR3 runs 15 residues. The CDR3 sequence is CASSYQGQGIETQYF. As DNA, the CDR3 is TGTGCCAGCAGTTATCAGGGACAGGGGATAGAGACCCAGTACTTC.

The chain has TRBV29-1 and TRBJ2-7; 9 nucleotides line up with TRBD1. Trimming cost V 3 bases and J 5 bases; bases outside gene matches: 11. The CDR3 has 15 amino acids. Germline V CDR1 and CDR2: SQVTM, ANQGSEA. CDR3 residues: CSVEGQDRGKDEQYF. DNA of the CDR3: TGCAGCGTTGAGGGACAGGACAGGGGCAAGGACGAGCAGTACTTC.

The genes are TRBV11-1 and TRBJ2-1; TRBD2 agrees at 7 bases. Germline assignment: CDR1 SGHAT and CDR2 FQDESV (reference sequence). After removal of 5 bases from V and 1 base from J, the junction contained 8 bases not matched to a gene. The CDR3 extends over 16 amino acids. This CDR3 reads CASSPGPGGSYNEQFF. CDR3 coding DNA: TGTGCCAGCAGCCCAGGACCCGGGGGGTCCTACAATGAGCAGTTCTTC.

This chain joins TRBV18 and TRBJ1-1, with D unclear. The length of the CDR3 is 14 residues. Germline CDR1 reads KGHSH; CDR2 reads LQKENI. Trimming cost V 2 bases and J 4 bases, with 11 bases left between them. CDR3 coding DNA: TGTGCCAGCTCACCAGAACGGATCGGCACTGAAGCTTTCTTT. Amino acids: CASSPERIGTEAFF.

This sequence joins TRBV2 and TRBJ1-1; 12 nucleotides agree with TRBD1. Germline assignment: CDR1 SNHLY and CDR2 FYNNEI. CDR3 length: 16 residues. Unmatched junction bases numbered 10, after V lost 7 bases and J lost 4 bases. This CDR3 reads CASIEGQGASGTEAFF. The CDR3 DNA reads TGTGCCAGCATTGAGGGACAGGGGGCTTCGGGCACTGAAGCTTTCTTT.

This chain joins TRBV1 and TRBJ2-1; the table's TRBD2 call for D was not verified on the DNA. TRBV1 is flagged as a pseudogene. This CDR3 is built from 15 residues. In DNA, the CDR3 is TGCACCAGCAGCCAAGATTTAGAGGCACACAATGAGCAGTTCTTC. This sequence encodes CTSSQDLEAHNEQFF.

The CDR3 region is CASSLTGTSVADTQYF. The DNA for the CDR3 is TGTGCCAGCAGTTTAACCGGGACTAGCGTAGCAGATACGCAGTATTTT. The rearrangement links TRBV6-5 to TRBJ2-3, with 10 positions matching TRBD2. The CDR3 totals 16 residues. Trimming removed 4 bases from V and 4 bases from J; junction bases left unmatched: 8. Germline CDR1 and CDR2: MNHEY and SVGAGI.

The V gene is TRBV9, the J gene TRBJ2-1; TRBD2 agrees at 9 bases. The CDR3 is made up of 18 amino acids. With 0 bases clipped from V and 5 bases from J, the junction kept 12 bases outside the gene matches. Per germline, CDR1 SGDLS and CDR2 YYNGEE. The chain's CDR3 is CASSVAASGIIGHNEQFF. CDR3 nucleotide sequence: TGTGCCAGCAGCGTAGCGGCTAGCGGGATAATCGGGCACAATGAGCAGTTCTTC.

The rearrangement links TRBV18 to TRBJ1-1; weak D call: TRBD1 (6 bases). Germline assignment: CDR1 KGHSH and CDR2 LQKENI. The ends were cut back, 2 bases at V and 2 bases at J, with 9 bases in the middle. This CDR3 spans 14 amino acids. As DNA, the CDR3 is TGTGCCAGCTCACCAGGGACACAAAACACTGAAGCTTTCTTT. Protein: CASSPGTQNTEAFF.

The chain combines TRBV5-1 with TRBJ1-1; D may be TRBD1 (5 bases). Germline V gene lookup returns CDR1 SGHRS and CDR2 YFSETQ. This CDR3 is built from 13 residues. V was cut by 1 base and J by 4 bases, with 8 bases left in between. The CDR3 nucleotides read TGCGCCAGCAGCTTGCAGGGTCTCACTGAAGCTTTCTTT. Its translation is CASSLQGLTEAFF.

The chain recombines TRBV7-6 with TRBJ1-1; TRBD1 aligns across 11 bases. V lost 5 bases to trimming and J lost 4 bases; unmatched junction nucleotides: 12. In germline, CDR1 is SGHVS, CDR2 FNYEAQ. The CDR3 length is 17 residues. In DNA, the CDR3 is TGTGCCAGCAGCCAGGACAGGGGGCTTCTGAGGGGCACTGAAGCTTTCTTT. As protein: CASSQDRGLLRGTEAFF.

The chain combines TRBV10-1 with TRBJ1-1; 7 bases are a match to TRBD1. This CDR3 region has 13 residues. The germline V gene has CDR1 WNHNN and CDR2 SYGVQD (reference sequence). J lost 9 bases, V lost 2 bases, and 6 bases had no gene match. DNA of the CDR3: TGCGCCAGCAGTGAGCTGAGGGGGCGTAAAGCTTTCTTT. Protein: CASSELRGRKAFF.